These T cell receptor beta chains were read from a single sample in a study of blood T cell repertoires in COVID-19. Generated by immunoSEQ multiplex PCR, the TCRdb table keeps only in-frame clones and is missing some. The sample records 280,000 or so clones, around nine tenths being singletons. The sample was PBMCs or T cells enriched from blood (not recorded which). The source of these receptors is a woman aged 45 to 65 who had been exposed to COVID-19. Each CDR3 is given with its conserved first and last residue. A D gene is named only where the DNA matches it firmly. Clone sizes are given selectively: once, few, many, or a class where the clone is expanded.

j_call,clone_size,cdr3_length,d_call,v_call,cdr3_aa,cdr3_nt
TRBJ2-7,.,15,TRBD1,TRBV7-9,CASSPTGSLSYEQYF,TGTGCCAGCAGCCCGACAGGGAGTCTCTCCTACGAGCAGTACTTC
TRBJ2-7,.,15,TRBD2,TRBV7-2,CASSWGGGPSYEQYF,TGTGCCAGCAGCTGGGGGGGTGGACCCTCCTACGAGCAGTACTTC
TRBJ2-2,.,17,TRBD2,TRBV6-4,CASSDSAGGAVTGELFF,TGTGCCAGCAGTGACTCGGCGGGGGGCGCGGTCACCGGGGAGCTGTTTTTT
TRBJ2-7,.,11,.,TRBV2,CASSGSYEQYF,TGTGCCAGTTCAGGGTCCTACGAGCAGTACTTC
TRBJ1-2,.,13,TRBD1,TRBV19,CASTRTGAYGYTF,TGTGCCAGTACCAGGACAGGCGCTTATGGCTACACCTTC
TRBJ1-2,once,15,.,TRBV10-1,CASSESLRDRYGYTF,TGCGCCAGCAGTGAGTCGTTGAGGGATCGATATGGCTACACCTTC
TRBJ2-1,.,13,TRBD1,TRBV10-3,CASIPNRGNEQFF,TGTGCCTCCATCCCCAACAGGGGGAATGAGCAGTTCTTC
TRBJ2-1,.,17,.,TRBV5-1,CASSLVPTGTTYNEQFF,TGCGCCAGCAGCTTGGTCCCGACCGGGACAACGTACAATGAGCAGTTCTTC
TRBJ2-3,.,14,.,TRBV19,CASSNSGDTDTQYF,TGTGCCAGTAGTAACTCAGGGGACACAGATACGCAGTATTTT
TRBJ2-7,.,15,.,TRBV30,CAWSEGHGRSYEQYF,TGTGCCTGGAGCGAAGGACACGGGCGGTCCTACGAGCAGTACTTC
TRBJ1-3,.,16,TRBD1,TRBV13,CASSPDRGVSGNTIYF,TGTGCCAGCAGCCCGGACAGGGGAGTCTCTGGAAACACCATATATTTT
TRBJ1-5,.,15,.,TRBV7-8,CASSRQPGGNQPQHF,TGTGCCAGCAGCCGCCAGCCCGGAGGCAATCAGCCCCAGCATTTT
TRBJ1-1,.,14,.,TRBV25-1,CASSESVLNTEAFF,TGTGCCAGCAGTGAATCGGTGTTGAACACTGAAGCTTTCTTT